The TCR beta chain under discussion was sequenced for a study of T cell changes during pregnancy in multiple sclerosis. Deletions cut 4 bases from V and 0 bases from J, with 10 bases between. This CDR3 is built from 14 residues. The germline CDR1 and CDR2 sequences are SGHRS and YFSETQ. Assay: immunoSEQ multiplex PCR; the TCRdb copy retains only in-frame clones and omits some. The sample contains roughly 61,000 clones, over 85% of which appear only once. The clonotype comes from a female donor in good health, enrolled as a control in a pregnancy study. This chain connects TRBV5-1 to TRBJ1-1; the D gene is possibly TRBD1 (6 bases). The specimen was peripheral blood, collected in the first trimester of pregnancy. CDR3 amino acids: CASSTRGLNTEAFF. Here the CDR3 DNA reads TGCGCCAGCAGCACCAGGGGACTGAACACTGAAGCTTTCTTT.